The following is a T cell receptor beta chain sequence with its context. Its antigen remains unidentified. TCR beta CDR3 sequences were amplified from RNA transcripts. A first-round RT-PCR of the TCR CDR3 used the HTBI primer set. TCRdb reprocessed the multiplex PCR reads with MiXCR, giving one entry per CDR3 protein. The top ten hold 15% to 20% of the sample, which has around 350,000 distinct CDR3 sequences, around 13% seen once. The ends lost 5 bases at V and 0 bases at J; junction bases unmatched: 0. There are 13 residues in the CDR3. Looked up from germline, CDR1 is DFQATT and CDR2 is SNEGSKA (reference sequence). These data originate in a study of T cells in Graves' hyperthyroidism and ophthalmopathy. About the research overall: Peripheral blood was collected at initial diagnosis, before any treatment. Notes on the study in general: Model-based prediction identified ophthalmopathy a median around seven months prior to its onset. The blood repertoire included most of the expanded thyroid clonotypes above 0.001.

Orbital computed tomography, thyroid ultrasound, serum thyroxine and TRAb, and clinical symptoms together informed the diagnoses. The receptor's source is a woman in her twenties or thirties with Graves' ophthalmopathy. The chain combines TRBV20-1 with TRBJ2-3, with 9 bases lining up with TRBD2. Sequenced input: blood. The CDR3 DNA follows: TGCAGTGCTGGACTAGCGAGCACAGATACGCAGTATTTT. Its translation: CSAGLASTDTQYF.